This is a list of T cell receptor beta chains from one sample in a study of blood T cell repertoires in COVID-19. Using immunoSEQ multiplex PCR, the repertoire was profiled, and TCRdb retains in-frame clones only, with some absent. Among about 100,000 clones, roughly 87% were seen once, and the ten largest hold less than 8.5%. Material for sequencing was peripheral blood. The receptors stem from a man aged 25 to 40 in a cohort sampled during active COVID-19. Both conserved end residues are part of each CDR3. Fields, in order: D gene, J gene, clone size, V gene, CDR3 DNA, CDR3 protein. D genes are given only for firm matches. Size is omitted from some rows. Given values are once, few, many or a class for expanded clones.

NA,TRBJ1-2,NA,TRBV9,TGTGCCAGCAGCGTCCCCGGCTATGGCTACACCTTC,CASSVPGYGYTF
TRBD1,TRBJ2-2,NA,TRBV6-6,TGTGCCTCCACAAGGGACAGCACCGGGGAGCTGTTTTTT,CASTRDSTGELFF
NA,TRBJ2-2,NA,TRBV9,TGTGCCAGCAGCGCCTCAAGGTGGGGCTCTAAGGACACCGGGGAGCTGTTTTTT,CASSASRWGSKDTGELFF
NA,TRBJ2-3,NA,TRBV21-1,TGTGCCAGCAGCAAAGACAGGGGCACAGATACGCAGTATTTT,CASSKDRGTDTQYF
NA,TRBJ2-6,NA,TRBV7-9,TGTGCCAGCAGCTTATGGCTGGCGGGAGGGGCCAACGTCCTGACTTTC,CASSLWLAGGANVLTF
TRBD1,TRBJ2-7,NA,TRBV6-6,TGTGCCAGCAGTAGACAGGGGCCCATCTACGAGCAGTACTTC,CASSRQGPIYEQYF
TRBD2,TRBJ2-7,NA,TRBV9,TGTGCCAGCAGCGTAGGGGGAGGGGACGAGCAGTACTTC,CASSVGGGDEQYF
NA,TRBJ1-6,NA,TRBV27,TGTGCCAGCAGCGGGGGGTTCCCCCGGGATTCACCCCTCCACTTT,CASSGGFPRDSPLHF
TRBD1,TRBJ2-5,NA,TRBV6-5,TGTGCCAGCAGTTACGGACAGGGGGAAGAGACCCAGTACTTC,CASSYGQGEETQYF
NA,TRBJ2-3,NA,TRBV6-5,TGTGCCAGCAGGGCAGGACTAAGTACAGATACGCAGTATTTT,CASRAGLSTDTQYF
TRBD2,TRBJ2-1,NA,TRBV4-3,TGCGCCAGCAGCCAAGTCGGACTAGCCCCCTACAATGAGCAGTTCTTC,CASSQVGLAPYNEQFF
NA,TRBJ2-2,NA,TRBV11-3,TGTGCCAGCAGCTTAACAGGTTACACCGGGGAGCTGTTTTTT,CASSLTGYTGELFF
NA,TRBJ2-3,NA,TRBV20-1,TGCAGTGCTACGGGGTATACGCAGTATTTT,CSATGYTQYF
TRBD2,TRBJ2-2,NA,TRBV5-6,TGTGCCAGCAGCTTCTTAGCGGGGATTAACACCGGGGAGCTGTTTTTT,CASSFLAGINTGELFF
TRBD2,TRBJ2-1,NA,TRBV19,TGTGCCAGTAGTATTTTAGCGGGGGGCTCCCTCTACAATGAGCAGTTCTTC,CASSILAGGSLYNEQFF
TRBD2,TRBJ2-7,few,TRBV4-2,TGTGCCAGCAGCCACCCTAGCGGGGCCGGCTCCTACGAGCAGTACTTC,CASSHPSGAGSYEQYF
TRBD2,TRBJ2-7,once,TRBV25-1,TGTGCCAGCAGTGACCCCGGGACTAGCGACGAGCAGTACTTC,CASSDPGTSDEQYF
TRBD2,TRBJ2-3,NA,TRBV9,TGTGCCAGCAGCGTTGCGGGGGGGGATACGCAGTATTTT,CASSVAGGDTQYF
TRBD2,TRBJ2-1,NA,TRBV18,TGTGCCAGCTCACCATTGGGGGGGGAATACAATGAGCAGTTCTTC,CASSPLGGEYNEQFF
TRBD1,TRBJ2-1,NA,TRBV7-9,TGTGCCAGCAGCTGGACAGGGGGCGATGAGCAGTTCTTC,CASSWTGGDEQFF
TRBD2,TRBJ2-3,NA,TRBV11-2,TGTGCCAGCAGCTTTAGCGGGGGGAAGTTAAACACAGATACGCAGTATTTT,CASSFSGGKLNTDTQYF
TRBD1,TRBJ2-3,NA,TRBV6-9,TGTGCCAGCAGGGGGACAGGGAACCTCACAGATACGCAGTATTTT,CASRGTGNLTDTQYF
TRBD1,TRBJ2-1,NA,TRBV29-1,TGCAGCGCCATTCATGACAGGGATTACAATGAGCAGTTCTTC,CSAIHDRDYNEQFF
NA,TRBJ1-6,few,TRBV5-1,TGCGCCAGCAGCTTGGGCCGACCTAGCTATAATTCACCCCTCCACTTT,CASSLGRPSYNSPLHF
TRBD1,TRBJ1-2,once,TRBV28,TGTGCCAGCAGTTTAGACCCGGCAGGGGGCTATGGCTACACCTTC,CASSLDPAGGYGYTF
TRBD1,TRBJ2-5,NA,TRBV28,TGTGCCAGCAGTCCCAACCCACAGGGGTCGTACTTC,CASSPNPQGSYF
NA,TRBJ1-5,NA,TRBV19,TGTGCCAGTAGTATTGGGAGGGGAAGATTAGAGGGTCAGCCCCAGCATTTT,CASSIGRGRLEGQPQHF
NA,TRBJ2-7,NA,TRBV5-4,TGTGCCAGCAGCTGGGGAGGAATAGCCTACGAGCAGTACTTC,CASSWGGIAYEQYF
TRBD2,TRBJ2-1,NA,TRBV5-4,TGTGCCAGCAGCGGCAAGCGGGGGGGTAACAATGAGCAGTTCTTC,CASSGKRGGNNEQFF
NA,TRBJ2-1,NA,TRBV7-3,TGTGCCAGCAGCTTATATAATTCGGATGAGCAGTTCTTC,CASSLYNSDEQFF
NA,TRBJ1-3,NA,TRBV7-6,TGTGCCAGCAGCTTAGGGGCAGGAAGCCGCGGAAACACCATATATTTT,CASSLGAGSRGNTIYF
TRBD2,TRBJ2-7,NA,TRBV27,TGTGCCAGCAGACGACAAGCGGGGGGGCTTTACGAGCAGTACTTC,CASRRQAGGLYEQYF
NA,TRBJ2-7,NA,TRBV12-3/TRBV12-4,TGTGCCAGCAGCTATTCATCCTACGAGCAGTACTTC,CASSYSSYEQYF
NA,TRBJ2-3,few,TRBV19,TGTGCCAGTAGTTCGGTAGCGGAACCAGATACGCAGTATTTT,CASSSVAEPDTQYF
NA,TRBJ2-3,NA,TRBV5-4,TGTGCCAGCAGCCCACCGGGATCATCGACAGATACGCAGTATTTT,CASSPPGSSTDTQYF
NA,TRBJ1-1,NA,TRBV2,TGTGCCAGCAGTGAAGAGACAGTGAGGAACACTGAAGCTTTCTTT,CASSEETVRNTEAFF
TRBD1,TRBJ1-5,NA,TRBV5-5,TGTGCCAGCAGCGGAGGAGGGACAGGACGCAGCAATCAGCCCCAGCATTTT,CASSGGGTGRSNQPQHF
NA,TRBJ2-3,NA,TRBV7-2,TGTGCCAGCAGCTTAGCGCGCGGAGGCCCAGATACGCAGTATTTT,CASSLARGGPDTQYF
NA,TRBJ1-5,NA,TRBV7-8,TGTGCCAGCAGCTATAAAGGCGGTCAGCCCCAGCATTTT,CASSYKGGQPQHF
NA,TRBJ1-4,NA,TRBV6-1,TGTGCCAGCAGTGAGATGTCCGGCAGGAATGAAAAACTGTTTTTT,CASSEMSGRNEKLFF
NA,TRBJ1-2,NA,TRBV6-6,TGTGCCAGCAGTGGGTGGGTTACAGGGAACTATGGCTACACCTTC,CASSGWVTGNYGYTF
TRBD1,TRBJ1-5,NA,TRBV2,TGTGCCAGCAGGGGGACAGGTGATCAGCCCCAGCATTTT,CASRGTGDQPQHF
TRBD1,TRBJ2-7,NA,TRBV19,TGTGCCAGTGCCAGTTTTGGACAGGTTTCCTACGAGCAGTACTTC,CASASFGQVSYEQYF
TRBD1,TRBJ2-1,few,TRBV6-4,TGTGCCAGCAGTGCCCAGGGGGAGAACAATGAGCAGTTCTTC,CASSAQGENNEQFF
NA,TRBJ2-3,NA,TRBV28,TGTGCCAGCAGTTTGTTACAGGGAGCTATCACAGATACGCAGTATTTT,CASSLLQGAITDTQYF
NA,TRBJ1-2,NA,TRBV30,TGTGCCTGGAGTGTACCCCCAGGGTCTGGCTACACCTTC,CAWSVPPGSGYTF
TRBD2,TRBJ2-1,NA,TRBV5-6,TGTGCCAGCAGCGCCCCTCTAGCGGGGCTGTACAATGAGCAGTTCTTC,CASSAPLAGLYNEQFF
NA,TRBJ1-2,NA,TRBV11-2,TGTGCCAGCAGCCCAGCCCAAGGACTGCCGGGCTATGGCTACACCTTC,CASSPAQGLPGYGYTF
TRBD1,TRBJ2-2,NA,TRBV5-6,TGTGCCAGCAGCCTTCCGGGACAGGGGCGAGCCGGGGAGCTGTTTTTT,CASSLPGQGRAGELFF
NA,TRBJ1-3,NA,TRBV2,TGTGCCAGCAGTTACGCCCAGGGCTCTGGAAACACCATATATTTT,CASSYAQGSGNTIYF
TRBD2,TRBJ2-3,NA,TRBV6-2/TRBV6-3,TGTGCCAGCAGTCGTCGACTAGCGGGCCGCACAGATACGCAGTATTTT,CASSRRLAGRTDTQYF
TRBD1,TRBJ2-7,NA,TRBV5-1,TGCGCCAGCAGCCGGGGACAGGGGGACGAGCAGTACTTC,CASSRGQGDEQYF
TRBD1,TRBJ1-4,NA,TRBV28,TGTGCCAGCATTAGGGGACAGGGGGCGCATTTGGGTGAAAAACTGTTTTTT,CASIRGQGAHLGEKLFF
NA,TRBJ2-2,NA,TRBV18,TGTGCCAGCTCATTAGGACAGACAGCGAACACCGGGGAGCTGTTTTTT,CASSLGQTANTGELFF
NA,TRBJ2-2,once,TRBV7-2,TGTGCCAGCAGCCCAGATACCGGGGAGCTGTTTTTT,CASSPDTGELFF
TRBD1,TRBJ2-7,once,TRBV4-3,TGCGCCAGCAGCCAAGGGACAGGAACTAGTGGCTTCTACGAGCAGTACTTC,CASSQGTGTSGFYEQYF
TRBD1,TRBJ1-2,NA,TRBV7-2,TGTGCCAGCAGCCCGGGACAGGGGGTTTCTAACTATGGCTACACCTTC,CASSPGQGVSNYGYTF
NA,TRBJ1-6,NA,TRBV25-1,TGTGCCAGCATTGCAGCAGGGACTAATAATTCACCCCTCCACTTT,CASIAAGTNNSPLHF
TRBD2,TRBJ2-3,NA,TRBV29-1,TGCAGCGTGGGGACTAGCGGGGGGGAATCAGATACGCAGTATTTT,CSVGTSGGESDTQYF